This TCR beta chain was sequenced in a study of T cell therapy after organ transplantation (dated by TCRdb to about 2019). About the study as a whole: Autologous CMV-specific T cells, expanded in vitro for around 2 weeks with a peptide pool of 30 HLA class I and II CMV epitopes, were used as therapy products. Patients were given up to 6 doses of T cells at 2-week intervals and were followed for roughly 30 weeks after finishing therapy. About 80% of the ten patients were classed as clinical responders and two as nonresponders. A median of 1.92 x 10^8 CMV-specific T cells was administered to patients across 2 to 6 intravenous infusions. Short-term post-therapy blood samples were obtained 4 to 8 weeks after therapy was completed. A follow-up TRBV repertoire analysis was performed on an open-label phase I trial of autologous CMV-specific adoptive T cell therapy in solid-organ transplant recipients. Only about 85% of the 10 patients had long-term post-therapy samples available. Summary of the overall study and its limitations: The small cohort prevented assessing confounders such as concurrent antirejection and antiviral medications. Few detected expansions in nonresponders may reflect reduced sample coverage from poor CD8+ T cell yield. Nonresponders showed marked pretherapy clonal expansions with minimal repertoire change after therapy. The fold change in CD8 clonality after therapy was inversely correlated with pretherapy clonality, which suggests that less biased repertoires were more open to remodeling. Post-therapy reconstitution appeared to include both transferred clonotypes and endogenous clonotypes not detected in the therapy products.

CDR1 is given as LGHNA and CDR2 as YNFKEQ, both from the germline V gene. Its CDR3 holds 18 amino acids, cysteine through phenylalanine. Just CDR3 DNA is preserved here, 54 bases in frame from base 1. Deletion took 0 bases off V and 2 bases off J, with a span of 20 bases between the germline ends. For this clone: No antigen is known for it. Per-base quality was not reported, and no clone a single base away is much larger than it.

TRB CDR3 regions were amplified from genomic DNA with the immunoSEQ two-step, bias-controlled multiplex PCR assay. An Illumina NextSeq 500 was used to sequence the CDR3 libraries. In the original analysis: The immunoSEQ Analyzer platform was used for initial alignment and bioinformatics, including bias normalization against synthetic CDR3 analogs. V, D and J genes were annotated according to IMGT database definitions. Additional TRBV analyses were carried out with default settings in VDJtools version 1.1.10 and the R package tcR version 2.2.1.11. GLIPH analysis was done using default settings in version 1.0. In CDR3 sequences with at least 5 reads, significant changes in clonotype frequency were tested by a 2-sided binomial test with Benjamini-Hochberg correction (alpha = 0.01). This is the immuneACCESS table as TCRdb keeps it, with only in-frame sequences that have V and J called. A part of the clones is gone; compared with another copy, unresolved V genes explain less than half, and the rest is unexplained. From that table come the V and J calls and clone size; the DNA was used to work out D and trimming. This sample lists 20,000 or so clones; 81% were detected once. Around a tenth of the sample belongs to the ten largest clones.

The sample's time point label, decoded: 4-8 weeks after completion of therapy. Patients were solid-organ transplant recipients with drug-resistant/recurrent cytomegalovirus. Some eleven trial participants were selected for repertoire analysis based on availability of post-therapy peripheral blood mononuclear cells. A BD FACSAria III was used to sort viable CD3+CD8+CD4- lymphocytes from PBMCs. The Qiagen DNeasy Kit was used to extract genomic DNA from sorted cells. The rearrangement combines TRBV4-2 with TRBJ2-7; possibly the D gene is TRBD1, per 6 matching bases. The receptor was derived from a human patient who had received a solid organ transplant and had CMV disease. Some T cells present after a transplant may be cells of the graft donor. This specimen was CD8+ T cells from blood, taken after autologous CMV-specific T cell therapy. The CDR3 region reads CASSQDGGQTLGAYEQYF. The DNA reads TGTGCCAGCAGCCAAGATGGGGGACAAACTTTAGGGGCCTACGAGCAGTACTTC.